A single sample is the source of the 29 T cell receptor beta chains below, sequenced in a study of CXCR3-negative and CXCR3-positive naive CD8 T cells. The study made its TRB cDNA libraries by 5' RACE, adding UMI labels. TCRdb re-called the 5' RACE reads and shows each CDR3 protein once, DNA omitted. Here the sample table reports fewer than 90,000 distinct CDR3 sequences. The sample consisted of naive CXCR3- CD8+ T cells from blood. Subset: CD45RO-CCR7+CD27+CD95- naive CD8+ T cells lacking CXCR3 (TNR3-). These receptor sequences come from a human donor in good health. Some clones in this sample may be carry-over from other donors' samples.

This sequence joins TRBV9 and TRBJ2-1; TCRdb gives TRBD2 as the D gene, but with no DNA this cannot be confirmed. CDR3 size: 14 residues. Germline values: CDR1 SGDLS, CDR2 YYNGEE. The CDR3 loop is CASNDGSRSQEQFF.

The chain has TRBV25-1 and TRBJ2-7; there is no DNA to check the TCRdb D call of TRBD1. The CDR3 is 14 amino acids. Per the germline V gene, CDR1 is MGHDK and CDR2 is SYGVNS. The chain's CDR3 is CASTDGDGSYEQYF.

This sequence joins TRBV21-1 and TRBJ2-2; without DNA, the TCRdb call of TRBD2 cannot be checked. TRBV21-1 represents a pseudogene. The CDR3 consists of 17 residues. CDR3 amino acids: CASSQNLVSAFAGELFF.

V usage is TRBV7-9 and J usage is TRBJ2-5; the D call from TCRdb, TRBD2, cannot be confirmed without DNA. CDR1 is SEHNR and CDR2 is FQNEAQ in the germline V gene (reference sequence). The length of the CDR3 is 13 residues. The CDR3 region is CASSSESVETQYF.

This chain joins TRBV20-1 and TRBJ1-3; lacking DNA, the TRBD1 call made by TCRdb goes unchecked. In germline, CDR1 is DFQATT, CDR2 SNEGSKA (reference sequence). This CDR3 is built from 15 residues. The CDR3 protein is CSARGERVPGNTIYF.

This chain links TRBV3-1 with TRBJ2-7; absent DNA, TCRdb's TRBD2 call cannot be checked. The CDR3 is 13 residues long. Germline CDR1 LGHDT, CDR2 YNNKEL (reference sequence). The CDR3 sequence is CASSQVAGDQQYF.

CDR3 amino acids: CASSLEGGTYEQYF. The chain couples TRBV5-1 to TRBJ2-7; the TCRdb D gene call, TRBD1, has no DNA to confirm it. This CDR3 has 14 residues. Germline V gene lookup returns CDR1 SGHRS and CDR2 YFSETQ.

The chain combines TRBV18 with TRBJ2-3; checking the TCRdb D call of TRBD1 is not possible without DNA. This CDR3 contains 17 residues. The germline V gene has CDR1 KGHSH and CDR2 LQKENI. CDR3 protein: CASSPVPGTTSTDTQYF.

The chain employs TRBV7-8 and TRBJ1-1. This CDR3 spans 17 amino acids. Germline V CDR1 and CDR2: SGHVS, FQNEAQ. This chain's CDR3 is CASTELLDTYMNTEAFF.

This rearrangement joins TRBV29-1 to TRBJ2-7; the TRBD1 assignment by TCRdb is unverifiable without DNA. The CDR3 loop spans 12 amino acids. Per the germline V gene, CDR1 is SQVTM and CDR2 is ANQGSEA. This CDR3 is CSVSGQGYEQYF.

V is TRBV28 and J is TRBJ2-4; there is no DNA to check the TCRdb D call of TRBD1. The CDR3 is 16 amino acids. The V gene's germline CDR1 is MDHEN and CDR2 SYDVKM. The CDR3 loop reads CASSFRGHLAKNIQYF. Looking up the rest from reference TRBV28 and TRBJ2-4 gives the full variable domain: DVKVTQSSRYLVKRTGEKVFLECVQDMDHENMFWYRQDPGLGLRLIYFSYDVKMKEKGDIPEGYSVSREKKERFSLILESASTNQTSMYLCASSFRGHLAKNIQYFGAGTRLSVL.

CDR3: CASTATGDTEAFF. J is TRBJ1-1 and V is TRBV12-3 or TRBV12-4; TCRdb picks TRBD1, but there is no DNA to check that call. The CDR3 totals 13 residues.

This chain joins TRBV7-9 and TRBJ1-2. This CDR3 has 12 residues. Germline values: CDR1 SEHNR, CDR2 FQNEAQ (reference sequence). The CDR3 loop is CASSQENYGYTF.

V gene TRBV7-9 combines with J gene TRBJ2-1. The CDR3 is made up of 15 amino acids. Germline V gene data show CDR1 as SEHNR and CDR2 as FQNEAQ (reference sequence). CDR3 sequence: CASSLLLNTNNEQFF.

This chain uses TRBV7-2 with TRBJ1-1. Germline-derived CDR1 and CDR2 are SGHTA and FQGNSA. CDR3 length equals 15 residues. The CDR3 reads CASSLPRGRARTAFF.

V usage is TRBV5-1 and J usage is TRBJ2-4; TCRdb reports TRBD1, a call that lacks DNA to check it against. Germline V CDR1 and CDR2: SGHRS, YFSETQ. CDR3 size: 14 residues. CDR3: CASSSGTGRNIQYF.

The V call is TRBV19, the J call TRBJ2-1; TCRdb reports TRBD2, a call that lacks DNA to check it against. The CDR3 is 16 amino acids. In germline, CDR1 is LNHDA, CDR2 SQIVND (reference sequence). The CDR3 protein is CASSLIGLPVLNEQFF.

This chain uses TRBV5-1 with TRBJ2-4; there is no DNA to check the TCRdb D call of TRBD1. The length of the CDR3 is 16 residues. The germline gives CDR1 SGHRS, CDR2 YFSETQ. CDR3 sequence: CASSQTGTVQENIQYF.

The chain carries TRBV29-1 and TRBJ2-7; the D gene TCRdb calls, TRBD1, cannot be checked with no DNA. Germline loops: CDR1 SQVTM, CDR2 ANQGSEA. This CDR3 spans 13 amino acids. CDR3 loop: CSVRDRSLYEQYF.

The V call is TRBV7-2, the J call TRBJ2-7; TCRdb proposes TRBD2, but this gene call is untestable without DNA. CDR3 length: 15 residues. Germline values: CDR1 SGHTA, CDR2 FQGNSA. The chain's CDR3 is CASSPTGGGASEQYF.

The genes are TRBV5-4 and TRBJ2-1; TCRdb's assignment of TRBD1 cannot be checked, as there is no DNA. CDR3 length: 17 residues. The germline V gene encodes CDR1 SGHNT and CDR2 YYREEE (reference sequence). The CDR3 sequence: CASSFRQGGPLLDEQFF.

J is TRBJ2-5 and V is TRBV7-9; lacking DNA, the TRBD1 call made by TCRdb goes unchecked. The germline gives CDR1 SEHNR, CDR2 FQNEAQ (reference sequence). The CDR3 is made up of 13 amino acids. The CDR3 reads CASSFRQEETQYF.

The CDR3 protein is CASSSDRAGQPQHF. V usage is TRBV28 and J usage is TRBJ1-5; TCRdb's D call of TRBD1 is untestable without DNA. Germline V lookup: CDR1 MDHEN, CDR2 SYDVKM. This CDR3 comprises 14 residues.

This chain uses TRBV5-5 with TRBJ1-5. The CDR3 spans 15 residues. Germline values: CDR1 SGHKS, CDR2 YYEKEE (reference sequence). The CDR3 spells CASSPYRYSNQPQHF.

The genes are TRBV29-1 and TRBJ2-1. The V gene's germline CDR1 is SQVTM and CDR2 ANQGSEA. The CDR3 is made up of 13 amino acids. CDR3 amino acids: CSVRSVTYNEQFF.

The CDR3 protein is CASSSFRSSGNTIYF. This sequence joins TRBV11-3 and TRBJ1-3. The CDR3 has 15 residues. Germline lookup yields CDR1 SGHNT and CDR2 YENEEA.

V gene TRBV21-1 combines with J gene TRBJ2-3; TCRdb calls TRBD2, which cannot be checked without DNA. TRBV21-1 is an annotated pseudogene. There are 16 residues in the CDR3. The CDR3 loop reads CASSNPAGPSTDTQYF.

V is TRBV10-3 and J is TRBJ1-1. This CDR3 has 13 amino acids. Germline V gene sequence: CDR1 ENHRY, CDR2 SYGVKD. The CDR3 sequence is CAISAAMNTEAFF.

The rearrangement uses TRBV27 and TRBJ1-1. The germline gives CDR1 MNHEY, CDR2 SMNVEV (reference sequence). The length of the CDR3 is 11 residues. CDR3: CASRTNTEAFF.